A single sample gave rise to the 3 T cell receptor beta chains below, sequenced in a study of Ad26.COV2.S vaccination and SARS-CoV-2 variants. Treatment meaning: about 20 received Ad26.COV2.S at low or high dose, single or two shots; about 5 received placebo; per-sample allocation not given. Each sample was drawn 63 days after the first injection (of vaccine or placebo). The assay was immunoSEQ multiplex PCR, and TCRdb's table has in-frame clones only and misses some. Of around 450,000 clones in the sample, approximately 92% were seen once. Material: peripheral blood, obtained in a trial of Ad26.COV2.S vaccine versus placebo. The receptors shown here come from a person between 18 and 60 years old who received the Ad26.COV2.S COVID-19 vaccine or a placebo.

The CDR3 bases are TGTGCCAGCAGCTCAATAATAGGACAGGGGGACCCCTACGAGCAGTACTTC. It is translated as CASSSIIGQGDPYEQYF. This chain uses TRBV7-9 with TRBJ2-7, with 10 bases identical to TRBD1. V lost 4 bases, J lost 2 bases, and 11 bases stayed unmatched. The CDR3 contains 17 residues. Germline loops: CDR1 SEHNR, CDR2 FQNEAQ (reference sequence).

In this sample, this clone turned up once. V usage is TRBV12-5 and J usage is TRBJ2-3; the match to TRBD2 covers 14 bases. Germline loops: CDR1 LGHNT, CDR2 FRNRAP. V gave up 1 base and J gave up 2 bases; unmatched junction bases: 8. CDR3 length: 19 residues. CDR3 nucleotides: TGTGCTAGTGGTTTGGGGGGGACTAGCGGGAGAAGCTACACAGATACGCAGTATTTT. Translation gives CASGLGGTSGRSYTDTQYF.

This rearrangement joins TRBV28 to TRBJ1-4, with D perhaps matching TRBD1 (6 bases). CDR3 length equals 13 residues. Germline CDR1 is MDHEN and CDR2 is SYDVKM. V was cut by 8 bases and J by 5 bases, with 12 bases left in between. CDR3 amino acids: CASLGQRNEKLFF. The CDR3 DNA reads as TGTGCCAGCTTAGGACAGAGGAATGAAAAACTGTTTTTT.